A single T cell receptor (beta chain) is shown here with its context. The target antigen is unknown. The junction and the germline gene differ at one end; a read error may be behind it. These data come from a study of breast tumors, draining lymph nodes, adjacent tissues. Points from the study as a whole: Data only fit, rather than demonstrated, lymph node origin of most tumor T cells.

Breast cancer patients provided tissue from their axillary draining lymph nodes. From the multiplex PCR reads, TCRdb called clonotypes with MiXCR, one entry per CDR3 protein. The sample records hundreds of thousands of distinct CDR3 sequences, about 30% being singletons. The CDR3 contains 14 residues. Per germline, CDR1 LNHNV and CDR2 YYDKDF (reference sequence). The sequenced sample was axillary lymph node tissue. The TCR originated in a female donor with breast cancer. Some clones in this sample may be carry-over from other donors' samples. The chain carries TRBV15 and TRBJ2-7, with D perhaps being TRBD1 or TRBD2 (6 bases each). The CDR3 coding sequence is TGTGCCACCAGCCGCGGTAGGGGGGCCTACGTGCAGTACTTC. It encodes CATSRGRGAYVQYF.